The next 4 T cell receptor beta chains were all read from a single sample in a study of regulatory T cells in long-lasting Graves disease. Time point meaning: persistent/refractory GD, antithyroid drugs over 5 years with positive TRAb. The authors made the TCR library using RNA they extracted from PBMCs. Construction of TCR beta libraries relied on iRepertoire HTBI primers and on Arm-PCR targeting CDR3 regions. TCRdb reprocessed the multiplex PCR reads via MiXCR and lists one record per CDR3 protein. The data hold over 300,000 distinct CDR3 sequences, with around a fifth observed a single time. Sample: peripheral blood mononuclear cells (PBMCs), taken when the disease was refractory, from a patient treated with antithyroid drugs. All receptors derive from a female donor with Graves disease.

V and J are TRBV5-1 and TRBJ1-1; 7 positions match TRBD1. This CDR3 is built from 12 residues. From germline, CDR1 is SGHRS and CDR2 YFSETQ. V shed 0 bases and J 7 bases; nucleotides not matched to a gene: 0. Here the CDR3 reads CASSLGDSEAFF. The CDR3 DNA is TGCGCCAGCAGCTTGGGGGACAGTGAAGCTTTCTTT.

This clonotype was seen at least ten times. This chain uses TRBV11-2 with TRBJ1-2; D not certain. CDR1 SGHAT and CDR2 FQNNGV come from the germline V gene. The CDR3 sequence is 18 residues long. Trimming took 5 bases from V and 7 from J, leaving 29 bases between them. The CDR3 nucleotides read TGTGCCAGCAGCATAGCACTACCTAGCCGACTACTCGACCTTGGCTACACCTTC. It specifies CASSIALPSRLLDLGYTF.

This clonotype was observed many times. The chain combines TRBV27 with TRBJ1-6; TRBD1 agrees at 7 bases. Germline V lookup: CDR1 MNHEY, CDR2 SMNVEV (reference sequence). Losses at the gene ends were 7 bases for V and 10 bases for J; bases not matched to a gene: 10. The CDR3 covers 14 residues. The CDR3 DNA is TGTGCCAGCACCTACTGGGACAGTGGATCACCCCTCCACTTT. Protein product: CASTYWDSGSPLHF.

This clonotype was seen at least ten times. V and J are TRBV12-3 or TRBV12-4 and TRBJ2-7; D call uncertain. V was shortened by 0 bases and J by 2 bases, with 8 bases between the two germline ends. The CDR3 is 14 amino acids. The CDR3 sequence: CASSLASTTYEQYF. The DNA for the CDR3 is TGTGCCAGCAGTTTAGCTAGTACTACCTACGAGCAGTACTTC.